Following are 5 T cell receptor beta chains from one sample sequenced in a study of T cells in Graves' hyperthyroidism and ophthalmopathy. Amplified TCR beta CDR3 regions derived from RNA transcripts. A set of HTBI primers served as the primers for a first-round RT-PCR of the TCR CDR3. Each CDR3 protein gets one entry after TCRdb re-called the multiplex PCR reads with MiXCR. The sample yields 650,000 to 800,000 distinct CDR3 sequences, about 45% seen once. Sequencing used peripheral blood or thyroid tissue (not recorded which). The receptors shown here come from an adult man with Graves' disease, either hyperthyroidism or ophthalmopathy (not recorded which).

The chain recombines TRBV5-4 with TRBJ2-7, with unresolved D. The V gene's germline CDR1 is SGHNT and CDR2 YYREEE (reference sequence). The V gene lost 3 bases and the J gene lost 0 bases, with 13 bases spanning the gap. The CDR3 sequence is 15 residues long. CDR3 bases: TGTGCCAGCAGCTCCGATCCTGAAAGCTCCTACGAGCAGTACTTC. The encoded protein is CASSSDPESSYEQYF.

The chain combines TRBV15 with TRBJ1-2, with 8 positions matching TRBD1. CDR3 size: 13 residues. Germline assignment: CDR1 LNHNV and CDR2 YYDKDF (reference sequence). The V segment lost 6 bases and the J segment 6 bases; nucleotides outside the gene matches: 6. The CDR3 region has the DNA TGTGCCACCAGTGATCAGGGGGCCAATGGCTACACCTTC. Its translation: CATSDQGANGYTF.

This clonotype was seen only a few times. This sequence joins TRBV10-2 and TRBJ2-2; 7 nucleotides line up with TRBD1. Germline CDR1 WSHSY, CDR2 SAAADI. V was clipped by 7 bases and J by 6 bases; unmatched bases: 2. The CDR3 is 12 amino acids. The CDR3 spells CASKTGPGELFF. In DNA form, the CDR3 reads TGCGCCAGCAAGACAGGGCCCGGGGAGCTGTTTTTT.

The rearrangement joins TRBV20-1 to TRBJ2-2, with 10 bases matching TRBD2. The V and J ends lost 0 bases and 2 bases, in that order; junction bases with no gene match: 3. Germline CDR1 reads DFQATT; CDR2 reads SNEGSKA (reference sequence). CDR3 size: 16 residues. CDR3 coding DNA: TGCAGTGCTAGAGATACTAGCGGGACAAACACCGGGGAGCTGTTTTTT. Translated: CSARDTSGTNTGELFF.

J is TRBJ1-2 and V is TRBV25-1, with D unresolved. V lost 7 bases to trimming and J lost 4 bases, with 16 bases between them. The CDR3 is made up of 14 amino acids. The germline V gene encodes CDR1 MGHDK and CDR2 SYGVNS. The CDR3 region is CASNKRSLTYGYTF. In DNA, the CDR3 is TGTGCCAGCAACAAAAGGTCCCTTACCTATGGCTACACCTTC.